This T cell receptor (beta chain) derives from a study of CD8+ T cells in alopecia areata. RNA was extracted and reverse transcribed into cDNA as the sequencing template. Only in-frame clones appear in the TCRdb table, and some are missing; sequencing was by immunoSEQ multiplex PCR. This sample has 50,000 to 65,000 clones, with 46% found just once. The table lists this clone with many counts. V gave up 0 bases and J gave up 1 base, with 10 bases separating them. The CDR3 consists of 16 residues. From germline, CDR1 is LNHNV and CDR2 YYDKDF (reference sequence). Treatment denoted: oral pan-JAK inhibitor, 5-10 mg twice daily. Isolation of CD4+ and CD8+ T cells from PBMCs was achieved by sorting.

This receptor was identified in a human donor with alopecia areata. The starting material was CD8+ T cells sorted from blood, obtained at approximately week 39, from a patient treated with tofacitinib. This chain joins TRBV15 and TRBJ2-1; no reliable D call. The CDR3 sequence: CATSRDQLVSYNEQFF. CDR3 DNA: TGTGCCACCAGCAGAGATCAGCTAGTTTCCTACAATGAGCAGTTCTTC.